A selection of T cell receptor beta chains follows, all from one sample in a study of cytomegalovirus exposure and HLA in healthy donors. The data were produced by immunoSEQ multiplex PCR, yet TCRdb's version contains in-frame clones alone and is incomplete. The sample yields 50,000 to 65,000 clones, more than 70% seen once. The specimen was PBMCs. These receptors all stem from a woman aged 18 to 35 in good health and CMV-seropositive. Each CDR3 is given with its conserved first and last residue. D genes are given only for firm matches. Expanded clones get a size class; other rows say once, few or many, or leave the size out.

v_call	d_call	j_call	cdr3_length	clone_size	cdr3_aa	cdr3_nt
TRBV29-1	TRBD1	TRBJ1-3	14	NA	CSVVLGTDGNTIYF	TGCAGCGTTGTTCTCGGGACAGATGGAAACACCATATATTTT
TRBV29-1	TRBD2	TRBJ2-3	13	NA	CSVLSWRGDTQYF	TGCAGCGTTTTATCTTGGCGGGGGGATACGCAGTATTTT
TRBV10-3	TRBD1	TRBJ2-6	17	NA	CAISNHRGSSGANVLTF	TGTGCCATCAGCAATCACAGGGGCAGCTCTGGGGCCAACGTCCTGACTTTC
TRBV6-5	TRBD2	TRBJ2-7	14	NA	CASSSPGLGFEQYF	TGTGCCAGCAGTTCTCCGGGACTAGGGTTCGAGCAGTACTTC
TRBV7-2	TRBD2	TRBJ2-3	17	NA	CASSSLWRGGGTDTQYF	TGTGCCAGCAGCTCCCTCTGGCGGGGGGGCGGCACAGATACGCAGTATTTT
TRBV6-6	NA	TRBJ1-1	14	once	CASSYGRANTEAFF	TGTGCCAGCAGTTACGGGCGGGCGAACACTGAAGCTTTCTTT
TRBV4-2	NA	TRBJ1-4	15	NA	CASSPGREANEKLFF	TGTGCCAGCAGCCCCGGCAGGGAAGCTAATGAAAAACTGTTTTTT
TRBV5-1	TRBD1	TRBJ2-1	16	NA	CASSGGTGQGNNEQFF	TGCGCCAGCAGCGGTGGAACGGGACAGGGAAACAATGAGCAGTTCTTC
TRBV6-5	NA	TRBJ2-2	14	NA	CASTPGGATGELFF	TGTGCCAGCACCCCCGGTGGTGCCACCGGGGAGCTGTTTTTT
TRBV2	NA	TRBJ2-2	15	once	CASSEGQGVFGELFF	TGTGCCAGCAGTGAAGGTCAGGGTGTGTTCGGGGAGCTGTTTTTT
TRBV6-5	NA	TRBJ2-7	11	NA	CASTSGPEQYF	TGTGCCAGCACCTCAGGGCCCGAGCAGTACTTC
TRBV30	NA	TRBJ2-1	13	NA	CAWGPGVGNEQFF	TGTGCCTGGGGGCCCGGGGTAGGAAATGAGCAGTTCTTC
TRBV7-9	NA	TRBJ2-2	13	NA	CASSFRYTGELFF	TGTGCCAGCAGTTTTCGTTATACCGGGGAGCTGTTTTTT
TRBV4-2	TRBD1	TRBJ2-4	15	NA	CASSQGDRLKNIQYF	TGTGCCAGCAGCCAAGGGGACAGGCTTAAAAACATTCAGTACTTC
TRBV7-7	TRBD1	TRBJ2-3	15	NA	CASSATGDIADTQYF	TGTGCTAGCAGCGCCACAGGGGACATTGCAGATACGCAGTATTTT
TRBV15	NA	TRBJ1-5	14	NA	CATSRDRRKQPQHF	TGTGCCACCAGCAGAGATCGGAGGAAGCAGCCCCAGCATTTT
TRBV7-2	TRBD2	TRBJ2-3	16	NA	CASSLYGGRGADTQYF	TGTGCCAGCAGCCTATATGGAGGGAGGGGAGCAGATACGCAGTATTTT
TRBV7-6	TRBD2	TRBJ2-1	16	few	CASSRTSGGQFDEQFF	TGTGCCAGCAGCCGGACTAGCGGGGGGCAGTTCGATGAGCAGTTCTTC
TRBV5-6	NA	TRBJ1-1	16	NA	CASSFWTRLMNTEAFF	TGTGCCAGCAGCTTCTGGACTCGACTCATGAACACTGAAGCTTTCTTT
TRBV14	NA	TRBJ2-1	16	NA	CASSQEAWVRANEQFF	TGTGCCAGCAGCCAAGAAGCCTGGGTGCGGGCCAATGAGCAGTTCTTC
TRBV7-9	TRBD1	TRBJ2-7	14	NA	CASSLGQGDKEQYF	TGTGCCAGCAGCTTAGGACAGGGAGATAAAGAGCAGTACTTC
TRBV30	NA	TRBJ2-6	15	once	CAWSVQSSGANVLTF	TGTGCCTGGAGTGTACAAAGCTCTGGGGCCAACGTCCTGACTTTC